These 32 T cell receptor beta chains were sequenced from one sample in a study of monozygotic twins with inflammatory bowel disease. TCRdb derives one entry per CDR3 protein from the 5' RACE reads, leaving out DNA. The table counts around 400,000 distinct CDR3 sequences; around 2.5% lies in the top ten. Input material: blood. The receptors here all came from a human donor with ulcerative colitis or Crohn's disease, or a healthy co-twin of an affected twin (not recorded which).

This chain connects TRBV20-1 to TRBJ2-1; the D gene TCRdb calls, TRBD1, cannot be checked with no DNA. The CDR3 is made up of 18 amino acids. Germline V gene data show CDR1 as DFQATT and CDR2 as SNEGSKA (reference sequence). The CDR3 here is CSAPPGQGQGSSYNEQFF.

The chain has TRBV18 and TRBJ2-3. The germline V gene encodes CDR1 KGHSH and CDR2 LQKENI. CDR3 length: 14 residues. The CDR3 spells CASSPPGSGDTQYF.

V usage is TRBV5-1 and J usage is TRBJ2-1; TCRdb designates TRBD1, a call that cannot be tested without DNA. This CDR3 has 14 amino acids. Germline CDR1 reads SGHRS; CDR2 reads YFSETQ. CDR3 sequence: CASSLWDWDNEQFF.

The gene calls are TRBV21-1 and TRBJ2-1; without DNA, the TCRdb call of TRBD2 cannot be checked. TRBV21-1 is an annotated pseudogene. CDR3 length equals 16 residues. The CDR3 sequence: CASSKLQRGGLSEQFF.

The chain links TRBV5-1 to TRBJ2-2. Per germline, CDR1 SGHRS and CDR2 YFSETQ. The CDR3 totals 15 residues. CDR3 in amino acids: CASSLSVSTTGELFF.

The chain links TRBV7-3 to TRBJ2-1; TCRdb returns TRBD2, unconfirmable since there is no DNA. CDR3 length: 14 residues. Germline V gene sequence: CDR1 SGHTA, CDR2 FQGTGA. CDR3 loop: CASSLRPSANEQFF.

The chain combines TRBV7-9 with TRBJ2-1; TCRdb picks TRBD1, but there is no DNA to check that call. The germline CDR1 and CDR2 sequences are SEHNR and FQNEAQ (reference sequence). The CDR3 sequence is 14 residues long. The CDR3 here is CASSRSGGAAEQFF.

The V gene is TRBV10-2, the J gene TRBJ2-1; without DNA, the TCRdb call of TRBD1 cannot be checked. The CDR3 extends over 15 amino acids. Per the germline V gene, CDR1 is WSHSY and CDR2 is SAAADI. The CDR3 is CASSESRLGAREQFF.

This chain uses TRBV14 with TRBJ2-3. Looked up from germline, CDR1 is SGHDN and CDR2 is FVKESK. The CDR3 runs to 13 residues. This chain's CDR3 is CASSQAIADTQYF. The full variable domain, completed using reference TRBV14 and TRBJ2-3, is EAGVTQFPSHSVIEKGQTVTLRCDPISGHDNLYWYRRVMGKEIKFLLHFVKESKQDESGMPNNRFLAERTGGTYSTLKVQPAELEDSGVYFCASSQAIADTQYFGPGTRLTVL.

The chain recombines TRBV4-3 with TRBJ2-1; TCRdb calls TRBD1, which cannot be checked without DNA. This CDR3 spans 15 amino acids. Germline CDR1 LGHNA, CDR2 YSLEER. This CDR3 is CASSQERTAYNEQFF.

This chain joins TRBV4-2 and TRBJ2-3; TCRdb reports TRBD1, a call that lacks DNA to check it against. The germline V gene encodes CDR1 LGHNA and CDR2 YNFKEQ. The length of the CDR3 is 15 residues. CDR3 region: CASSPNPGPTDTQYF.

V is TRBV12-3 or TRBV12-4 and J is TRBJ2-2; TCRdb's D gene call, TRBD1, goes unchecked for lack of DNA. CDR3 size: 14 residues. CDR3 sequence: CASSIRPGPGELFF.

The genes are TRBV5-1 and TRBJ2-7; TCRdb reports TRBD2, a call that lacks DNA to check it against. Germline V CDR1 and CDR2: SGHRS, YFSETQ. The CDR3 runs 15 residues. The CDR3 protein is CASSLGGTSNREQYF.

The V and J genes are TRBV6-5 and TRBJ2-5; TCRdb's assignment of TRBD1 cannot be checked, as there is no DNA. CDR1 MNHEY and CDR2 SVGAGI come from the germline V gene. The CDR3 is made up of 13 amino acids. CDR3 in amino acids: CASSFDRGGTQYF.

The CDR3 sequence: CASSPFTGNEKLFF. The chain links TRBV18 to TRBJ1-4; TCRdb outputs TRBD1, but without DNA this stays unchecked. The CDR3 runs to 14 residues. CDR1 KGHSH and CDR2 LQKENI come from the germline V gene.

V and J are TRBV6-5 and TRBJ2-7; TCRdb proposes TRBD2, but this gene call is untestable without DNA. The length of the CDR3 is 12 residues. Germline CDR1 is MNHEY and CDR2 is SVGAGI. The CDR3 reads CASGGTIYEQYF.

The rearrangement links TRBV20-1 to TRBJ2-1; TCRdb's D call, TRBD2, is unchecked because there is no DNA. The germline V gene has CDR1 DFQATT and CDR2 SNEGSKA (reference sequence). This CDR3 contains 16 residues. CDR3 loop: CSASHSPPSSYNEQFF.

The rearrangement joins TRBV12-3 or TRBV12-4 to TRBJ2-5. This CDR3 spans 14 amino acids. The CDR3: CASSLGATQETQYF.

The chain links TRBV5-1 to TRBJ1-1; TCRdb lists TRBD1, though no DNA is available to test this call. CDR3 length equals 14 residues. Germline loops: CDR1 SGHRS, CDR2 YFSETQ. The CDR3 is CASELNSGPGMAFF.

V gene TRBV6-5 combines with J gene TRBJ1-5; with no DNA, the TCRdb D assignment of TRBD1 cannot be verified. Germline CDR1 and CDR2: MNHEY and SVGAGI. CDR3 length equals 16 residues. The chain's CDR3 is CASSYGGRSSNQPQHF.

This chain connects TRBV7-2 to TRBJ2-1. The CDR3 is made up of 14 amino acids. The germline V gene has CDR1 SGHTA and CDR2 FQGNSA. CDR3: CASSSSGKRNEQFF.

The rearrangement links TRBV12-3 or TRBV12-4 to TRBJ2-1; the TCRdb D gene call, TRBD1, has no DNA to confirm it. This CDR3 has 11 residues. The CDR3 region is CASSFDRKEFF.

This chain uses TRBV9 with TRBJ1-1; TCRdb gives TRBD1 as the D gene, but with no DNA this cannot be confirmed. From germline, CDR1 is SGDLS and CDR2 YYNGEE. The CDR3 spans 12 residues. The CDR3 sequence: CASRGVNTEAFF.

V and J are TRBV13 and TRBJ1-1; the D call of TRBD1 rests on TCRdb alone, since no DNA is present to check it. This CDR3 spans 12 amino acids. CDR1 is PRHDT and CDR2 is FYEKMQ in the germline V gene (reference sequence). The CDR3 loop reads CASSYGGTDAFF. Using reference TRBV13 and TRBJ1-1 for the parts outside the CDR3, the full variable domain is AAGVIQSPRHLIKEKRETATLKCYPIPRHDTVYWYQQGPGQDPQFLISFYEKMQSDKGSIPDRFSAQQFSDYHSELNMSSLELGDSALYFCASSYGGTDAFFGQGTRLTVV.

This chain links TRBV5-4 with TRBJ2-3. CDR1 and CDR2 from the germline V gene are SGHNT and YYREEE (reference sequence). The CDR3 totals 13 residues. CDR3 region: CASSFWETDTQYF.

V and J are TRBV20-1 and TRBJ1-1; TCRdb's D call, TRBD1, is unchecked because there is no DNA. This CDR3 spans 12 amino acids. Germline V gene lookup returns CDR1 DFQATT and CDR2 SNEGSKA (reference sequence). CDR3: CSASEGRGEAFF.

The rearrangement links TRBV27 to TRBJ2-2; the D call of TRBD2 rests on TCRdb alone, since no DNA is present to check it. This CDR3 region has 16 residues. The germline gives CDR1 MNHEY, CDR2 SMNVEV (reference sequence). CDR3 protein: CASSPGLAGVTGELFF.

CDR3 residues: CASSPASNTEAFF. V gene TRBV6-2 or TRBV6-3 combines with J gene TRBJ1-1. CDR1 is MNHEY, CDR2 SVGEGT, per germline. There are 13 residues in the CDR3.

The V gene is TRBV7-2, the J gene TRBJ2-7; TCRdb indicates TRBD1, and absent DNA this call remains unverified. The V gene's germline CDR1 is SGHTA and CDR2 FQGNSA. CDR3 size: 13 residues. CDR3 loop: CASSAWTAYEQYF.

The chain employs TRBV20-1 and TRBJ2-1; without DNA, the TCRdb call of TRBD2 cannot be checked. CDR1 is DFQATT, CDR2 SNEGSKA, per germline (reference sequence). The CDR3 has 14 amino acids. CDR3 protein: CSAWTGFEHNEQFF.

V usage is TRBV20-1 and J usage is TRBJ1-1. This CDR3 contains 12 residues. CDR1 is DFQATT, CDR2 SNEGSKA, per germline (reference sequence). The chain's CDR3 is CSAKGGITEAFF.

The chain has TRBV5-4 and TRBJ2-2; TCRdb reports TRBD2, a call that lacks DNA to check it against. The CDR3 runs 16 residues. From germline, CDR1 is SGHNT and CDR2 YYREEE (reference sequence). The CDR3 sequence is CASSPGTSGHTGELFF.